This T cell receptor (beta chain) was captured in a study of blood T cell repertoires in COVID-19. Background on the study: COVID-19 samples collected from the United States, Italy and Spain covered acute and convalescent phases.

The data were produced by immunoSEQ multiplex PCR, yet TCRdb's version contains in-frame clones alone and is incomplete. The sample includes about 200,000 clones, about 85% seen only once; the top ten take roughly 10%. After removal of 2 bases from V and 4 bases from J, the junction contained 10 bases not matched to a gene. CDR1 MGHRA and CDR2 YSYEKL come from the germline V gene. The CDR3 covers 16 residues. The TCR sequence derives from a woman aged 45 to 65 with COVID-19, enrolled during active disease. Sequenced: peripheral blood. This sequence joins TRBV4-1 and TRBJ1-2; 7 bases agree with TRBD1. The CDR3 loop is CASSQLGDSLLYGYTF. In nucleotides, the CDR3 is TGCGCCAGCAGCCAACTAGGGGACAGTCTGCTCTATGGCTACACCTTC.